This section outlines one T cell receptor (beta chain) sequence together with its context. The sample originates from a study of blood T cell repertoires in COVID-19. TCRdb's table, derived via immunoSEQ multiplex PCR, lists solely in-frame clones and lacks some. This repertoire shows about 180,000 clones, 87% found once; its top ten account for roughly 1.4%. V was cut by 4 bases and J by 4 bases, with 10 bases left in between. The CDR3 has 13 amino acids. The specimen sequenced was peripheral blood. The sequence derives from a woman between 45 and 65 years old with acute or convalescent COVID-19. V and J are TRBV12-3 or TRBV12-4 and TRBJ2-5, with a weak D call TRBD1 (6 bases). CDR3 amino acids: CASSSGQIETQYF. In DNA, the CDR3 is TGTGCCAGCAGTTCCGGACAGATAGAGACCCAGTACTTC.